Below, 27 T cell receptor beta chains from the same sample are listed, as sequenced in a study of quantifying T cell responses using KT2 cells. In the study overall: TCR alpha and beta constant-region primers primed reverse transcription of RNA.

The cDNA 3' end received a ligated oligonucleotide with a UMI. First-round PCR used around 4 cycles and beta primers RC1.1 and RC1.2 covering TRBC1 and TRBC2. Each CDR3 protein gets one entry after TCRdb re-called the UMI-ligation and nested PCR reads with MiXCR. The data contain roughly 50,000 distinct CDR3 sequences, 9% to 15% of them seen just once; the ten biggest clones take up around 9.9%. The material sequenced was PBMCs spiked with cells of the T cell clone KT2. The receptors were sampled from a human donor.

This chain connects TRBV4-2 to TRBJ2-5; the D gene is possibly TRBD2 (7 bases). The V end lost 4 bases, the J end lost 3 bases, and 15 bases lay between the germline ends. The CDR3 loop spans 15 amino acids. Looked up from germline, CDR1 is LGHNA and CDR2 is YNFKEQ. This CDR3 is CASSPWGGREETQYF. DNA for the CDR3: TGTGCCAGCAGCCCATGGGGGGGGCGCGAAGAGACCCAGTACTTC.

This clonotype turned up a few times. This chain uses TRBV7-2 with TRBJ2-5; 8 positions match TRBD2. V was clipped by 5 bases and J by 5 bases; unmatched bases: 7. The CDR3 covers 14 residues. CDR1 is SGHTA, CDR2 FQGNSA, per germline. The CDR3 DNA reads as TGTGCCAGCAGCCCGGGGGGGAGCCGGGAGACCCAGTACTTC. It is translated as CASSPGGSRETQYF.

This clonotype was counted many times. This sequence joins TRBV12-3 or TRBV12-4 and TRBJ1-1; the D gene is possibly TRBD1 (5 bases). CDR3 length equals 13 residues. Between the trimmed V and J ends, which lost 6 bases and 4 bases, there was a span of 12 bases. CDR3 protein: CASSFTGPTEAFF. DNA of the CDR3: TGTGCCAGCAGCTTTACAGGACCCACTGAAGCTTTCTTT.

This chain uses TRBV6-5 with TRBJ2-7; no reliable D call. Germline values: CDR1 MNHEY, CDR2 SVGAGI. V dropped 3 bases and J dropped 4 bases, with 4 bases sitting between them. The length of the CDR3 is 11 residues. The CDR3 sequence is CASSYAYEQYF. The CDR3 bases are TGTGCCAGCAGTTATGCGTACGAGCAGTACTTC.

The chain joins TRBV6-5 to TRBJ2-7; the D gene is possibly TRBD2 (5 bases). V lost 2 bases and J 6 bases, leaving 8 bases between the germline ends. Germline V CDR1 and CDR2: MNHEY, SVGAGI. The CDR3 has 12 amino acids. In DNA, the CDR3 is TGTGCCAGCAGTTACGGCGGGTCCGAGCAGTACTTC. It codes for CASSYGGSEQYF.

The chain carries TRBV12-5 and TRBJ2-7; a possible D gene is TRBD1 (5 bases). The CDR3 contains 17 residues. The germline V gene encodes CDR1 LGHNT and CDR2 FRNRAP. Between the trimmed V and J ends, which lost 1 base and 3 bases, there was a span of 19 bases. The CDR3 is CASGLAPTGVGVYEQYF. CDR3 bases: TGTGCTAGTGGTTTGGCACCCACAGGAGTTGGGGTCTACGAGCAGTACTTC.

This clonotype has a handful of counts. The chain links TRBV12-3 or TRBV12-4 to TRBJ1-2; D is uncertain. V shed 3 bases and J shed 5 bases, with 10 bases lying between them. The CDR3 contains 13 residues. The CDR3 loop is CASSLQDGYGYTF. The CDR3 DNA is TGTGCCAGCAGTTTGCAGGACGGATATGGCTACACCTTC.

This clonotype was counted between two and nine times. This chain uses TRBV6-5 with TRBJ1-1, with D perhaps matching TRBD1 (5 bases). The CDR3 spans 12 residues. The V gene's germline CDR1 is MNHEY and CDR2 SVGAGI. The V and J ends lost 6 bases and 5 bases respectively, with 10 bases between them. The CDR3 region is CASRHPGTEAFF. The CDR3 DNA reads TGTGCCAGCAGACATCCAGGGACTGAAGCTTTCTTT.

This chain links TRBV11-2 with TRBJ1-4; D is unresolved. Germline assignment: CDR1 SGHAT and CDR2 FQNNGV. Trimming shortened V by 5 bases and J by 0 bases, and 13 bases separated the two germline ends. The CDR3 loop spans 16 amino acids. This chain's CDR3 is CASSRRGPATNEKLFF. The CDR3 DNA reads TGTGCCAGCAGCCGCCGCGGCCCTGCAACTAATGAAAAACTGTTTTTT.

This clonotype turned up a few times. The chain is built from TRBV19 and TRBJ1-2, with TRBD1 identical over 12 bases. V lost 3 bases to trimming and J lost 5 bases; unmatched junction nucleotides: 7. The length of the CDR3 is 16 residues. Per germline, CDR1 LNHDA and CDR2 SQIVND (reference sequence). The CDR3 spells CASSILPGQGAYGYTF. The CDR3 coding sequence is TGTGCCAGTAGTATCCTACCGGGACAGGGGGCTTATGGCTACACCTTC.

The chain has TRBV12-3 or TRBV12-4 and TRBJ2-1; 9 bases match TRBD2. The J segment lost 0 bases and the V segment lost 5 bases, leaving 11 bases of the junction unmatched. There are 18 residues in the CDR3. CDR3 residues: CASSPPTSGLSSYNEQFF. In DNA form, the CDR3 reads TGTGCCAGCAGTCCTCCGACTAGCGGCCTTAGCTCCTACAATGAGCAGTTCTTC.

This chain uses TRBV18 with TRBJ2-1; 7 bases are a match to TRBD1. The germline gives CDR1 KGHSH, CDR2 LQKENI. The V gene end was trimmed by 4 bases and the J gene end by 0 bases; junction bases not matched to a gene: 3. This CDR3 has 15 residues. The CDR3 coding sequence is TGTGCCAGCTCACTAGACAGGGCCTCCTACAATGAGCAGTTCTTC. Residues: CASSLDRASYNEQFF.

The table lists this clonotype with a few counts. The V call is TRBV5-1, the J call TRBJ2-5; tentatively, D is TRBD1 (6 bases). The CDR3 is 13 amino acids. Germline V lookup: CDR1 SGHRS, CDR2 YFSETQ. V lost 0 bases and J 4 bases, leaving 7 bases between the germline ends. This chain's CDR3 is CASSLGGRETQYF. CDR3 coding DNA: TGCGCCAGCAGCTTGGGGGGGCGAGAGACCCAGTACTTC.

The chain has TRBV19 and TRBJ1-5; 8 bases are a match to TRBD1. There are 15 residues in the CDR3. Germline-derived CDR1 and CDR2 are LNHDA and SQIVND (reference sequence). Unmatched junction bases numbered 6, after V lost 6 bases and J lost 2 bases. CDR3 region: CASRGSGGGNQPQHF. The CDR3 DNA is TGTGCCAGTAGAGGGTCAGGGGGCGGCAATCAGCCCCAGCATTTT.

This clonotype was counted between two and nine times. The chain combines TRBV11-2 with TRBJ1-6; no reliable D call. V lost 2 bases to trimming and J lost 9 bases, with 14 bases between them. Looked up from germline, CDR1 is SGHAT and CDR2 is FQNNGV. The CDR3 loop spans 15 amino acids. CDR3 in amino acids: CASSLSNIRGSPLHF. The CDR3 DNA reads as TGTGCCAGCAGCTTATCAAACATAAGAGGTTCACCCCTCCACTTT.

This clonotype turned up a few times. The chain recombines TRBV5-1 with TRBJ1-6; unclear D gene. This CDR3 spans 14 amino acids. With 3 bases removed from V and 8 bases from J, the gap between germline ends came to 12 bases. Per germline, CDR1 SGHRS and CDR2 YFSETQ. The CDR3, as DNA: TGCGCCAGCAGCTCGGACCCACGGGATTCACCCCTCCACTTT. This gives the protein CASSSDPRDSPLHF.

This clonotype showed up just once. The V call is TRBV6-6, the J call TRBJ2-7, with 7 bases identical to TRBD1. CDR3 length: 17 amino acids. Germline lookup yields CDR1 MNHNY and CDR2 SVGAGI (reference sequence). With V trimmed by 2 bases and J by 0 bases, 10 bases remained unmatched. The CDR3 region has the DNA TGTGCCAGCAGTTACCAAACCGCCGGGACAGCCTCCTACGAGCAGTACTTC. It is translated as CASSYQTAGTASYEQYF.

A few counts support this clonotype. This chain joins TRBV9 and TRBJ2-1; D not resolved. This CDR3 has 15 amino acids. V was shortened by 2 bases and J by 5 bases, with 14 bases between the two germline ends. Germline CDR1 SGDLS, CDR2 YYNGEE. The CDR3 DNA reads TGTGCCAGCAGCGTGACGGACGGAAAAGACAATGAGCAGTTCTTC. Its translation: CASSVTDGKDNEQFF.

The table lists this clonotype with a few counts. The chain is built from TRBV30 and TRBJ1-2; D is unresolved. Germline values: CDR1 GTSNPN, CDR2 SVGIG (reference sequence). The CDR3 consists of 13 residues. V lost 0 bases to trimming and J lost 2 bases, with 7 bases between them. CDR3 region: CAWSVSQNYGYTF. The CDR3 coding sequence is TGTGCCTGGAGTGTTTCACAGAACTATGGCTACACCTTC.

This sequence joins TRBV3-1 and TRBJ1-4, with D tentatively TRBD1 (5 bases). The CDR3 extends over 15 amino acids. Germline-derived CDR1 and CDR2 are LGHDT and YNNKEL (reference sequence). With 1 base removed from V and 4 bases from J, the gap between germline ends came to 10 bases. The CDR3 reads CASSQGGEVNEKLFF. In DNA form, the CDR3 reads TGTGCCAGCAGCCAAGGAGGGGAGGTTAATGAAAAACTGTTTTTT.

A few counts support this clonotype. In DNA form, the CDR3 reads TGCGCCAGCAGCTGGACAGGGGGCTCTGAAGCTTTCTTT. Its translation: CASSWTGGSEAFF. V gene TRBV5-1 combines with J gene TRBJ1-1; the match to TRBD1 covers 11 bases. Germline CDR1 SGHRS, CDR2 YFSETQ. This CDR3 has 13 residues. Trimming cost V 3 bases and J 6 bases; bases outside gene matches: 1.

This rearrangement joins TRBV7-9 to TRBJ1-5; D is unresolved. Germline V gene sequence: CDR1 SEHNR, CDR2 FQNEAQ (reference sequence). V lost 4 bases and J 5 bases, leaving 9 bases between the germline ends. This CDR3 is built from 13 residues. As DNA, the CDR3 is TGTGCCAGCAGCTCGGGTGTCGATCAGCCCCAGCATTTT. Translating gives CASSSGVDQPQHF.

This clonotype was seen a handful of times. The chain joins TRBV9 to TRBJ1-1; D unresolved. V gave up 3 bases and J gave up 1 base, with 19 bases separating them. Germline CDR1 SGDLS, CDR2 YYNGEE. The CDR3 covers 17 residues. The CDR3 here is CASSEGLQVDQNTEAFF. The CDR3 DNA is TGTGCCAGCAGCGAAGGACTTCAGGTGGACCAGAACACTGAAGCTTTCTTT.

In this sample, this clonotype is large. The chain uses TRBV6-5 and TRBJ2-5; TRBD1 matches at 9 bases. Germline lookup yields CDR1 MNHEY and CDR2 SVGAGI. CDR3 size: 15 residues. V shed 5 bases, J shed 3 bases, and the junction held 7 bases outside the gene matches. The CDR3 protein is CASSGTGTGKETQYF. The CDR3 DNA reads TGTGCCAGCAGTGGCACCGGGACAGGGAAAGAGACCCAGTACTTC.

This clonotype has a handful of counts. The rearrangement joins TRBV23-1 to TRBJ1-5; D possibly corresponds to TRBD1 (5 bases). TRBV23-1 is recorded as an ORF, its role being uncertain. Deletions cut 0 bases from V and 2 bases from J, with 17 bases between. The CDR3 is made up of 18 amino acids. Here the CDR3 DNA reads TGCGCCAGCAGTCAATCGGGGTCCAGGGACGGAGGCAATCAGCCCCAGCATTTT. Protein product: CASSQSGSRDGGNQPQHF.

The chain couples TRBV20-1 to TRBJ1-5; D not resolved. The CDR3 runs 13 residues. Deletions cut 4 bases from V and 6 bases from J, with 13 bases between. In germline, CDR1 is DFQATT, CDR2 SNEGSKA (reference sequence). CDR3 sequence: CSAKSFRSQPQHF. CDR3 coding DNA: TGCAGTGCTAAGTCGTTTCGAAGTCAGCCCCAGCATTTT.

The chain employs TRBV5-1 and TRBJ1-2, with 8 nucleotides matching TRBD1. V was pared by 4 bases and J by 3 bases, with 11 bases of the junction left unmatched. The CDR3 is 16 amino acids. Germline V gives CDR1 SGHRS, CDR2 YFSETQ. The chain's CDR3 is CASSKETGAGDYGYTF. CDR3 sequence (DNA): TGCGCCAGCAGCAAGGAGACAGGGGCGGGTGACTATGGCTACACCTTC.